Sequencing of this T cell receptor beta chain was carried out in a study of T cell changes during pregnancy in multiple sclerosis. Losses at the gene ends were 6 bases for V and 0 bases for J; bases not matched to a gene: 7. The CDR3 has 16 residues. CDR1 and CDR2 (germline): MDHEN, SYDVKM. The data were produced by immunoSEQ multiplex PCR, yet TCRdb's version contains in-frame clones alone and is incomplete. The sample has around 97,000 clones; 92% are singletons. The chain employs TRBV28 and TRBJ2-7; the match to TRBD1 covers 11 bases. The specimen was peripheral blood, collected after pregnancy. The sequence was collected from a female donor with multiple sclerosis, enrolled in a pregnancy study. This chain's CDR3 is CASSSPGQGVSYEQYF. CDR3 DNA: TGTGCCAGCAGCTCTCCGGGACAGGGGGTCTCCTACGAGCAGTACTTC.